The rows below give T cell receptor beta chains drawn from one sample of a study of regulatory T cells after allogeneic stem cell transplantation. Via MiXCR, TCRdb re-called the 5' RACE reads, giving one row per CDR3 protein. The data contain roughly 4,700 distinct CDR3 sequences, roughly 95% of them singletons. The sample here was sorted CD4+ T cells from blood (whether regulatory or conventional is not recorded), taken 30 days after allogeneic stem cell transplant. These receptors all stem from a human patient who had an allogeneic stem cell transplant, so the T cells may come from the graft donor. CDR3s include the opening cysteine and the closing phenylalanine or tryptophan. The D gene is left open where the match is weak. Size values are once, few and many counts, or a class for expanded clones, and some rows have none.

V	D	J	size	DNA	CDR3
TRBV5-6	TRBD1	TRBJ2-7	.	TGCCCCAGCACCCGAACCGCCGGGACAGGATCCTACGAGCAGTACTTC	CPSTRTAGTGSYEQYF
TRBV24-1	.	TRBJ2-4	.	TGTGCCACCAGTAGGGCAAGTAGTGGCAATCAGCCACAGCACTTT	CATSRASSGNQPQHF
TRBV5-1	.	TRBJ2-7	.	TGCGCCAGCAGCCGCGCCGGCGGGGCAGGATCCTACGAGCAGTACTTC	CASSRAGGAGSYEQYF
TRBV20-1	TRBD1	TRBJ2-2	.	TGCATTGCTAGAGGGGGCAGGGACAGGACAGGCGGCACCGGGGAGCTGTTTTTT	CIARGGRDRTGGTGELFF
TRBV6-5	.	TRBJ2-2	.	TGTTCCAGCAGTTGGTCCCTACTAGCCACCCGGGAGCTGTTTTTT	CSSSWSLLATRELFF
TRBV20-1	TRBD2	TRBJ2-3	.	TGCAGGTCTAGAGATCCATCGGGAGGTGGATATACGCAGTCTTTT	CRSRDPSGGGYTQSF
TRBV3-1	.	TRBJ2-1	.	TGTGCCAGCAGCCAAGAGTACAAGACGGAGTTCTTC	CASSQEYKTEFF
TRBV20-1	.	TRBJ2-7	.	TGCTGTGCTGGGGTCGGGGCAGGTTGGTCCTACGAGCAGTACTTC	CCAGVGAGWSYEQYF
TRBV5-1	.	TRBJ2-7	.	TGCGCCAGCAGCTGGGGGAGGAGCACGGGTGAGGGCCAGTACTTC	CASSWGRSTGEGQYF
TRBV20-1	.	TRBJ2-7	.	TGCAGTGCTGTGGTAGCCGCGTGTTTGTCCTACGAGCAGTCCTTC	CSAVVAACLSYEQSF
TRBV19	.	TRBJ2-7	.	TGTGCCAGTAGTATGGGTCTCACCTACGAGCAGCACTTC	CASSMGLTYEQHF
TRBV7-9	TRBD2	TRBJ2-3	large	TGTGCCAGCAGCCCTAGCTGGACTAGCGGGTACACAGATACGCAGTATTTT	CASSPSWTSGYTDTQYF
TRBV12-3/TRBV12-4	.	TRBJ2-1	once	TGTGCCAGCAGCGCCGCGACTAGGACAGATGCGCAGTTCTTC	CASSAATRTDAQFF
TRBV5-1	.	TRBJ1-6	once	TGCGCCAGCAGCTTGAAATGGGTCATGAACACTCCCGCTTACTTT	CASSLKWVMNTPAYF
TRBV3-1	.	TRBJ2-5	.	TGTGCCAGCAGCTTGGGACTCCAAGAGAGCCCGTGCTTC	CASSLGLQESPCF
TRBV29-1	TRBD1	TRBJ2-1	.	TGCAGCGTGAACCCCGGGACAGGGCGCTCCTACAATGAGAAGTTCTTC	CSVNPGTGRSYNEKFF
TRBV5-5	.	TRBJ2-1	.	TGCTCCAGTACCTTGGTCGCGAGGTGCCACTACTATGAGCAGTTCTTC	CSSTLVARCHYYEQFF
TRBV3-1	.	TRBJ2-1	.	TGTGGCAGCAGCGGAGATTACAATGAGCAGTTCTTC	CGSSGDYNEQFF
TRBV18	.	TRBJ1-2	.	TGCGCCAGCGCCTCCACGGGCGGGGAGACTGGCTACTCCTTC	CASASTGGETGYSF
TRBV11-2	TRBD1	TRBJ1-5	.	TGTGCCGGTAGCTTAGATAGCCGGGACAGGGTAGGGCAGCCCGAGCATTTT	CAGSLDSRDRVGQPEHF
TRBV7-3	.	TRBJ2-3	.	TGTGGCAGCAGCTTAACAGGCCGATATTACAATAAGCAGTATTTT	CGSSLTGRYYNKQYF
TRBV6-2/TRBV6-3	.	TRBJ2-7	once	TGTGCGAGCAGCTTAGGCAACACCGAGCAGTACTTC	CASSLGNTEQYF
TRBV20-1	TRBD2	TRBJ2-1	.	TGCAGTACCAGGTGCGGGGGGCCAGCGTATACCCAGTTCTTC	CSTRCGGPAYTQFF
TRBV5-1	.	TRBJ2-7	.	TGCGCCAGCAGCTTGCTATCGGGAACCATGTACGAGCAGTCCTTC	CASSLLSGTMYEQSF
TRBV6-5	TRBD2	TRBJ2-4	.	TGTGCCGGCAGTCGGGGGGGCAAAAACATTCAGTACTTC	CAGSRGGKNIQYF
TRBV5-1	.	TRBJ2-1	.	TGCACCAGCAGCCTGGGAGCGGTAGCCATGTACGAGCAGTTCTTC	CTSSLGAVAMYEQFF
TRBV5-1	.	TRBJ2-7	.	TGCGCCAGCAGCTGGCTGCCGGGCACCAAGGACGAGCAGTACTTC	CASSWLPGTKDEQYF
TRBV5-1	TRBD2	TRBJ2-7	.	TGCGCCAGCAGCGTACTAGCGGGATCCAAGGACGAGCAGTACTTC	CASSVLAGSKDEQYF
TRBV5-1	TRBD1	TRBJ2-7	.	TGCGCCGGCAGCCGAAGCGCCGGGACAGGATCCGACGAGCAGTACTTC	CAGSRSAGTGSDEQYF
TRBV6-5	.	TRBJ2-4	.	TGTACCAGCAGTCAGAGGGGCAAAAACATTCAATACTTC	CTSSQRGKNIQYF
TRBV5-1	TRBD2	TRBJ2-7	.	TGCGCCAGCAGCTTGCTAGCGGGATCGATGGACAAGCAGTACTTC	CASSLLAGSMDKQYF
TRBV18	.	TRBJ1-2	.	TGTGACAGCTCCTCCTCGGAAAGGGGGACTGGCTATACCTTC	CDSSSSERGTGYTF
TRBV29-1	TRBD1	TRBJ2-7	.	TGCAGCGTGACCCCCGGGACAGAGCGCTCATACAATGAGCAGTACTTC	CSVTPGTERSYNEQYF
TRBV18	TRBD1	TRBJ1-2	.	TGTGCCAGCTCCGCCTCGGACAGGGGGACTGGCTACTCCTTC	CASSASDRGTGYSF
TRBV29-1	TRBD2	TRBJ2-1	once	TGCAGCGTGACCCACGGGACGGGGGGGTCCTACAATGAGCAGTTCTTC	CSVTHGTGGSYNEQFF
TRBV4-2	.	TRBJ2-2	.	TGTGCCAGCAGCCAAGCGTTGGCAGGGGAGCTGTTTTTT	CASSQALAGELFF
TRBV5-5	.	TRBJ2-1	.	TGTGCTAGCAGCTTGGTCGCGCGGCGCCCCTACAATGAGCAGTTCTTC	CASSLVARRPYNEQFF
TRBV5-1	.	TRBJ1-4	.	TGCGCCAGCAGCTCCAGGACGTCTAATGAAAAGCTGTTTTTT	CASSSRTSNEKLFF
TRBV5-1	TRBD2	TRBJ2-7	.	TGCGCCAGCAGCTTGCTAGCGGGATACAGGGACGAGCAGTACTTC	CASSLLAGYRDEQYF